A selection of T cell receptor beta chains follows, all from one sample in a study of T cells after yellow fever vaccination. TCRdb processed the 5' RACE reads anew with MiXCR; each CDR3 protein has one entry. The sample yields about 360,000 distinct CDR3 sequences, over 5% seen once. The sequenced sample was PBMCs, obtained 5 days after the yellow fever booster vaccination. Receptors were obtained from a young man who received the YFV17D yellow fever vaccine. CDR3s include the opening cysteine and the closing phenylalanine or tryptophan. The order of the fields is V gene, D gene, J gene, clone size, CDR3 DNA, CDR3 protein. A D gene is named only where the DNA matches it firmly. Not all rows give a size; the values are once, few, many and, for expanded clones, a class.

>TRBV2|.|TRBJ2-1|.
TGTGCCAGCAACGAGGGGTACAATGAGCAGTTCTTC
CASNEGYNEQFF
>TRBV12-3/TRBV12-4|TRBD2|TRBJ2-7|few
TGTGCCAGCAGTTTAGCTGGCGGGAGCCAGAACGAGCAGTACTTC
CASSLAGGSQNEQYF
>TRBV6-5|.|TRBJ2-7|many
TGTGCCAGCAGTTACGGGGGTCGGTACGAGCAGTACTTC
CASSYGGRYEQYF
>TRBV7-9|TRBD2|TRBJ2-1|many
TGTGCCAGCAGCTTAACTAGCGGGAGTGGGGAGCAGTTCTTC
CASSLTSGSGEQFF
>TRBV29-1|TRBD2|TRBJ2-7|.
TGCAGCGTTCGACTAGCGGGAGGCGAGCAGTACTTC
CSVRLAGGEQYF
>TRBV6-1|.|TRBJ1-1|.
TGTGCCAGCAGTGATGCGCGGAGAAACACTGAAGCTTTCTTT
CASSDARRNTEAFF
>TRBV7-6|.|TRBJ2-2|few
TGTGCCAGCAGCTTCTTCCCAGTTGCTGAACGGGGTCTTGACACCGGGGAGCTGTTTTTT
CASSFFPVAERGLDTGELFF
>TRBV30|TRBD2|TRBJ2-7|few
TGTGCCTGGAGTGTACCCCTGGCGGGAGCCTACGAGCAGTACTTC
CAWSVPLAGAYEQYF
>TRBV6-1|.|TRBJ2-3|.
TGTGCCAGCAGTGAAATGACAGCAAGCACAGATACGCAGTATTTT
CASSEMTASTDTQYF
>TRBV12-3/TRBV12-4|TRBD2|TRBJ2-7|few
TGTGCCAGCAGTGGCCTTGAAGCGGGGAGGAGTGAGCAGTACTTC
CASSGLEAGRSEQYF
>TRBV20-1|.|TRBJ2-7|.
TGCAGTGCTAGTTTCAGGGGCCGCCGATACGAGCAGTACTTC
CSASFRGRRYEQYF
>TRBV10-3|.|TRBJ1-6|few
TGTGCCATCAGTGCGATAGGGCGAAATAATTCACCCCTCCACTTT
CAISAIGRNNSPLHF
>TRBV5-1|.|TRBJ2-7|.
TGCGCCAGCAGCTTGGAAGCTAGGACCTACGAGCAGTACTTC
CASSLEARTYEQYF
>TRBV5-1|TRBD1|TRBJ2-7|many
TGCGCCAGCAGCCAGGGAGGCCAGGGGGCCGAGCAGTACTTC
CASSQGGQGAEQYF
>TRBV7-9|TRBD2|TRBJ2-5|.
TGTGCCAGCAGCGTACTCGGGACTAGTACAAAAGAGACCCAGTACTTC
CASSVLGTSTKETQYF
>TRBV5-6|.|TRBJ2-5|medium-sized
TGTGCCAGCAGCTTGGAGGGGCAGAAAGAGACCCAGTACTTC
CASSLEGQKETQYF
>TRBV20-1|TRBD2|TRBJ2-7|many
TGCAGTGCGGTAGCGGGAGCGGTTACCGAGCAGTACTTC
CSAVAGAVTEQYF
>TRBV12-3/TRBV12-4|TRBD1|TRBJ2-7|many
TGCGCCAGCAGCCTGGGACAGGGGAGATACGAGCAGTACTTC
CASSLGQGRYEQYF
>TRBV28|TRBD2|TRBJ2-3|.
TGTGCCAGCACCAGCCGGCGGTCTCTCGGACTAGCGGGCGCCTGGGATACGCAGTATTTT
CASTSRRSLGLAGAWDTQYF
>TRBV27|TRBD2|TRBJ2-3|few
TGTGCCAGCAGTGCCCCGGTTAGCGGGAGAGGAGATACGCAGTATTTT
CASSAPVSGRGDTQYF
>TRBV7-6|.|TRBJ2-1|many
TGTGCCAGCAGCCCGGAGGGTCCTTCCTACAATGAGCAGTTCTTC
CASSPEGPSYNEQFF
>TRBV6-1|.|TRBJ2-5|few
TGTGCCAGCAGCACAATAGGAGCGCAAGAGACCCAGTACTTC
CASSTIGAQETQYF
>TRBV28|.|TRBJ2-3|many
TGTGCCAGCAGTTTCATTCCCAGCGCGGCGGAAGGGGAGTCAGATACGCAGTATTTT
CASSFIPSAAEGESDTQYF
>TRBV20-1|.|TRBJ2-1|few
TGCAGTGCTCAGGTGGGGACTTACAATGAGCAGTTCTTC
CSAQVGTYNEQFF
>TRBV3-1|.|TRBJ2-1|.
TGTGCCAGCAGCCAAGATAACCCGGCAGCGGCGGAGCAGTTCTTC
CASSQDNPAAAEQFF
>TRBV12-3/TRBV12-4|.|TRBJ2-1|few
TGTGCCAGCAGTCGCGGGAATGGATACAATGAGCAGTTCTTC
CASSRGNGYNEQFF
>TRBV20-1|TRBD1|TRBJ1-1|.
TGCAGTGCTACGGACAGGCTACCTGAAGCTTTCTTT
CSATDRLPEAFF
>TRBV5-6|.|TRBJ2-1|.
TGTGCCAGCAGCCCCCGGCCCTGGGGTTCCTACAATGAGCAGTTCTTC
CASSPRPWGSYNEQFF
>TRBV29-1|.|TRBJ2-5|.
TGCAGCGCCTATGGGGTTGGGGAGACCCAGTACTTC
CSAYGVGETQYF
>TRBV4-3|TRBD2|TRBJ2-3|.
TGCGCCAGCAGCTTACGAGGGACTAGCGGGCCTTCCTACACAGATACGCAGTATTTT
CASSLRGTSGPSYTDTQYF
>TRBV5-5|TRBD1|TRBJ1-2|.
TGTGCCAGCCTCGGGACAGGGGATGGCTACACCTTC
CASLGTGDGYTF
>TRBV12-3/TRBV12-4|.|TRBJ2-7|few
TGTGCCAGCAGTTCCTACAGGGCGCGCGAGCAGTACTTC
CASSSYRAREQYF
>TRBV4-3|TRBD2|TRBJ2-7|many
TGCGCCAGCAGCCAAGATCGACTAGCGAACGAGCAGTACTTC
CASSQDRLANEQYF